This entry lists 2 T cell receptor beta chains sequenced from one sample in a study of control samples from healthy donors and cancer patients. Sequencing was performed with immunoSEQ multiplex PCR; in TCRdb, only in-frame clones are kept and a portion is missing. The sample lists tens of thousands of clones, 88% occurring once. The sample was blood. The receptors originated from a woman between 45 and 60 years old in good health.

The genes are TRBV11-2 and TRBJ2-7, with D perhaps TRBD2 (5 bases). CDR3 length: 17 residues. Trimming took off 0 bases at V and 7 bases at J, with 22 bases between the two ends. Germline loops: CDR1 SGHAT, CDR2 FQNNGV. The CDR3 reads CASSLEGMGRRAWEQYF. The DNA of the CDR3 is TGTGCCAGCAGCTTAGAAGGGATGGGCAGGCGGGCATGGGAGCAGTACTTC. Full variable domain (remainder filled in from reference TRBV11-2 and TRBJ2-7): EAGVAQSPRYKIIEKRQSVAFWCNPISGHATLYWYQQILGQGPKLLIQFQNNGVVDDSQLPKDRFSAERLKGVDSTLKIQPAKLEDSAVYLCASSLEGMGRRAWEQYFGPGTRLTVT.

This clone was seen just once. The chain carries TRBV11-2 and TRBJ1-3, with unresolved D. Trimming took off 1 base at V and 2 bases at J, with 6 bases between the two ends. The CDR3 totals 14 residues. Per germline, CDR1 SGHAT and CDR2 FQNNGV. CDR3 sequence: CASSLGVPGNTIYF. In DNA form, the CDR3 reads TGTGCCAGCAGCTTAGGAGTCCCTGGAAACACCATATATTTT.